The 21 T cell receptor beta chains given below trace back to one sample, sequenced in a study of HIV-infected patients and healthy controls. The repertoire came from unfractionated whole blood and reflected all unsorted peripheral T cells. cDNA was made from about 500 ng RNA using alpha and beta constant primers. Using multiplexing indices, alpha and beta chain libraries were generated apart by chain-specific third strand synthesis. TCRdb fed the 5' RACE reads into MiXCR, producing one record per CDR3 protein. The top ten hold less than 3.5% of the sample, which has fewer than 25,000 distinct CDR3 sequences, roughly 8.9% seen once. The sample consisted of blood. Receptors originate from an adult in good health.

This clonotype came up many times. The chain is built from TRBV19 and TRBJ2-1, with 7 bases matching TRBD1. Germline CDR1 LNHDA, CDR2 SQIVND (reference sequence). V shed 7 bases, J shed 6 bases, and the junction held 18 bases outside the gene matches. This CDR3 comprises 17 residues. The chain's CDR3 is CASTYRQGVGPVNEQFF. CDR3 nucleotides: TGTGCCAGTACCTACCGACAGGGTGTAGGCCCGGTCAATGAGCAGTTCTTC.

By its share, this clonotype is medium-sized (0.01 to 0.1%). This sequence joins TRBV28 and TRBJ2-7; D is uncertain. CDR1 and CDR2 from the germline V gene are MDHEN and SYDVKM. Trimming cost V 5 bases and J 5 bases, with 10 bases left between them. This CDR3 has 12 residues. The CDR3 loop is CASSPGLHEQYF. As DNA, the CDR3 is TGTGCCAGCAGTCCAGGTCTGCACGAGCAGTACTTC. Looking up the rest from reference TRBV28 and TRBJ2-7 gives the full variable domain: DVKVTQSSRYLVKRTGEKVFLECVQDMDHENMFWYRQDPGLGLRLIYFSYDVKMKEKGDIPEGYSVSREKKERFSLILESASTNQTSMYLCASSPGLHEQYFGPGTRLTVT.

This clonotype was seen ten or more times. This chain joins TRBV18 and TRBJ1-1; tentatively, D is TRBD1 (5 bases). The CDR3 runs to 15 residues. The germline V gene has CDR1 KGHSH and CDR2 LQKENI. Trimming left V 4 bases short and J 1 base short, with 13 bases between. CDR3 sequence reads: CASSQVTGGNTEAFF. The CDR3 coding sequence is TGTGCCAGCTCACAAGTTACAGGAGGGAACACTGAAGCTTTCTTT.

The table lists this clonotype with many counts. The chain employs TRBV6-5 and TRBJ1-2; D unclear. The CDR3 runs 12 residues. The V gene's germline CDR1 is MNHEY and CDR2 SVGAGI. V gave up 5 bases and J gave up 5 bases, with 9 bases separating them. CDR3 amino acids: CASSPGPYGYTF. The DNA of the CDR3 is TGTGCCAGCAGTCCCGGGCCGTATGGCTACACCTTC.

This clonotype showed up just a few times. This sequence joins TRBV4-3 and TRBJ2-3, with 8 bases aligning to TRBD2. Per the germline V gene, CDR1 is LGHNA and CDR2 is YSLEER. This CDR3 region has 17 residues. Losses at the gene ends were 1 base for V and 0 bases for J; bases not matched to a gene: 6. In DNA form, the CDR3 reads TGCGCCAGCAGCCAAGGTTCGCGGGGGGCAAGCACAGATACGCAGTATTTT. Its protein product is CASSQGSRGASTDTQYF.

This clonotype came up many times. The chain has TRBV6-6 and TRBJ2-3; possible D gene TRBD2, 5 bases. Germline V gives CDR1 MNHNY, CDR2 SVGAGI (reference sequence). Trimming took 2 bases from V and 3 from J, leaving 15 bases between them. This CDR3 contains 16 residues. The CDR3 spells CASSYGESRITDTQYF. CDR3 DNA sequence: TGTGCCAGCAGTTACGGGGAGAGTCGGATAACAGATACGCAGTATTTT.

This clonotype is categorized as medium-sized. The CDR3 loop reads CASSYSGWGNTEAFF. The CDR3 DNA reads as TGTGCCAGCAGTTACTCCGGTTGGGGGAACACTGAAGCTTTCTTT. The chain employs TRBV6-5 and TRBJ1-1, with D hard to call. Between the trimmed V and J ends, which lost 0 bases and 1 base, there was a span of 9 bases. In germline, CDR1 is MNHEY, CDR2 SVGAGI. The CDR3 sequence is 15 residues long.

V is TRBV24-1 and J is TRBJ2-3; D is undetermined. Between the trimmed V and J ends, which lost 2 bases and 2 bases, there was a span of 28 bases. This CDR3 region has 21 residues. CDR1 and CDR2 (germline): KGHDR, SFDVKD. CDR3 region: CATSDSPNTSSRPENTDTQYF. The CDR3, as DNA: TGTGCCACCAGTGATTCCCCAAACACATCCAGCCGTCCGGAAAACACAGATACGCAGTATTTT.

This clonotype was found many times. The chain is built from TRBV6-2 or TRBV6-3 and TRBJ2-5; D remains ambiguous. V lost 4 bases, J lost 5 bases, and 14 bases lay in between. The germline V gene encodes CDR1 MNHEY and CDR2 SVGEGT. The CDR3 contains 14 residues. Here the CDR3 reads CASSFYIQEETQYF. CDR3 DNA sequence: TGTGCCAGCAGTTTTTACATTCAGGAGGAGACCCAGTACTTC.

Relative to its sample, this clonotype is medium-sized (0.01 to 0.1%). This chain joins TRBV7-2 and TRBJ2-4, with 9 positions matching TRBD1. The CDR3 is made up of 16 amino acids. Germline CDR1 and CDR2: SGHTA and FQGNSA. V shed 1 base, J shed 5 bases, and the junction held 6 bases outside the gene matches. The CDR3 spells CASSLDRGRDENIQYF. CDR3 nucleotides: TGTGCCAGCAGCTTAGACAGGGGGCGCGACGAAAACATTCAGTACTTC.

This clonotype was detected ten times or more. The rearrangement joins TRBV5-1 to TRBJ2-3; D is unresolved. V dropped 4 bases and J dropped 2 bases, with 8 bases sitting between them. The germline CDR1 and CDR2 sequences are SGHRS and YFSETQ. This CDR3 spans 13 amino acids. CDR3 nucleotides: TGCGCCAGCAGCCCGCGGACCACAGATACGCAGTATTTT. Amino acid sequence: CASSPRTTDTQYF.

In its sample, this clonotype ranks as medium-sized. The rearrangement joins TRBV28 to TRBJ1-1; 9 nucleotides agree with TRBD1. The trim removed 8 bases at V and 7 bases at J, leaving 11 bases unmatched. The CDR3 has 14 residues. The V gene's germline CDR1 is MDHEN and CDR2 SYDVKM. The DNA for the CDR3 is TGTGCCAGCGGACAGCCGGACAGGGGTAATGAAGCTTTCTTT. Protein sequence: CASGQPDRGNEAFF. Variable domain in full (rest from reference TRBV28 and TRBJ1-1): DVKVTQSSRYLVKRTGEKVFLECVQDMDHENMFWYRQDPGLGLRLIYFSYDVKMKEKGDIPEGYSVSREKKERFSLILESASTNQTSMYLCASGQPDRGNEAFFGQGTRLTVV.

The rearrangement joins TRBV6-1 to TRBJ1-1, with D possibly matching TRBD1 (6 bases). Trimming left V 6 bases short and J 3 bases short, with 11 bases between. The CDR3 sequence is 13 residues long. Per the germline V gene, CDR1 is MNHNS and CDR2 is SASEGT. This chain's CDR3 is CASSGQIDTEAFF. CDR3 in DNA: TGTGCCAGCAGCGGACAGATAGACACTGAAGCTTTCTTT.

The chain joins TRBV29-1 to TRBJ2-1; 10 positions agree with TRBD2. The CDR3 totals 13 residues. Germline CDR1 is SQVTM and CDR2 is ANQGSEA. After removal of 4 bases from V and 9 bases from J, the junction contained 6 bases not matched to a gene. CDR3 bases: TGCAGCGTTGTCCCTAGCGGGAGACCTGAGCAGTTCTTC. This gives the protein CSVVPSGRPEQFF.

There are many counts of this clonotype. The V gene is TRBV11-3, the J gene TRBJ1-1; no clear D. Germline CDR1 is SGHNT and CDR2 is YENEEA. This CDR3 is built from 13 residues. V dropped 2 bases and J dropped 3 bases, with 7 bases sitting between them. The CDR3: CASSLNIHTEAFF. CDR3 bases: TGTGCCAGCAGCTTAAACATCCACACTGAAGCTTTCTTT.

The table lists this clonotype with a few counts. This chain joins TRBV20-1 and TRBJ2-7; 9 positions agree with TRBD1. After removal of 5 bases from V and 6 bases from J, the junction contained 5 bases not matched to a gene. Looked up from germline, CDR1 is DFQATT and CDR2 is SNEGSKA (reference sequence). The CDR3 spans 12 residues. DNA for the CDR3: TGCAGTGCTGGGGACAGGGTGAGCGAGCAGTACTTC. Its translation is CSAGDRVSEQYF.

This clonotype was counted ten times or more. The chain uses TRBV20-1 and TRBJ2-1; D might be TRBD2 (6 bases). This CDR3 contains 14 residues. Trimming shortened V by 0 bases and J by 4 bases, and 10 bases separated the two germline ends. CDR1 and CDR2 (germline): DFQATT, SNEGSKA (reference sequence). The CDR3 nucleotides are TGCAGTGCTAGAGAGGGGGGTAATTACAATGAGCAGTTCTTC. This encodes CSAREGGNYNEQFF.

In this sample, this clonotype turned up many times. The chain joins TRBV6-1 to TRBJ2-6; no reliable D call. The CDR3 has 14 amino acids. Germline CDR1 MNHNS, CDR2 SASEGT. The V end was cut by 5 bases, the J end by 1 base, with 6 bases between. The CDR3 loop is CASSRRSGANVLTF. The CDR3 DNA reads TGTGCCAGCAGTCGCCGATCTGGGGCCAACGTCCTGACTTTC.

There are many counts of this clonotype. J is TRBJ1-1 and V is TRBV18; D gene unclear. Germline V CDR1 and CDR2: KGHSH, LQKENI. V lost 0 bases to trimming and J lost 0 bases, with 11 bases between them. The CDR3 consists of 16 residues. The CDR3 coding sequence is TGTGCCAGCTCACCACCGGGCCAGCCCTTGAACACTGAAGCTTTCTTT. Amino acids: CASSPPGQPLNTEAFF.

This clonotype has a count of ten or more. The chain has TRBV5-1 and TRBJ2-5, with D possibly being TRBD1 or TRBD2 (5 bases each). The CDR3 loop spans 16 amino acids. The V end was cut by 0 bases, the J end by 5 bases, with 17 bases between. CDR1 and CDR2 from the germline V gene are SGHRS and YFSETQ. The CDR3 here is CASSLAVVRERETQYF. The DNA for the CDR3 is TGCGCCAGCAGCTTGGCCGTGGTCAGGGAGCGGGAGACCCAGTACTTC.

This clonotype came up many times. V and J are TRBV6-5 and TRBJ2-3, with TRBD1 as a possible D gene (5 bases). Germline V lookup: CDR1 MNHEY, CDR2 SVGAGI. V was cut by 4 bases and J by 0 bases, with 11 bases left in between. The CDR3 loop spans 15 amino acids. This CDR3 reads CASSSRQRSTDTQYF. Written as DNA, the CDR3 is TGTGCCAGCAGTTCCCGACAGAGGAGCACAGATACGCAGTATTTT.